The following is a T cell receptor beta chain sequence with its context. The data originate from a study of blood T cell repertoires in COVID-19. Overall study context: Researchers got acute and convalescent COVID-19 samples from the United States, Italy and Spain. PBMCs, B-cell-depleted T cells, or T cells provided the cDNA or gDNA that made up the material.

This CDR3 has 17 amino acids. Trimming pared 0 bases from V and 0 bases from J, leaving 14 bases between. CDR1 is SGHAT, CDR2 FQNNGV, per germline. TCRdb keeps only in-frame clones here, not all; method: immunoSEQ multiplex PCR. Of around 62,000 clones listed, more than 75% are singletons. All recovered Cohort 3 donors got two negative PCRs, got clearance, or saw symptom resolution. The sequenced material came from PBMCs or T cells enriched from blood (not recorded which). The receptor was derived from a woman in her thirties or forties who had recovered from COVID-19. The rearrangement uses TRBV11-2 and TRBJ1-1; tentative D call: TRBD1 (5 bases). The CDR3 sequence: CASSLETGYRMNTEAFF. CDR3 DNA sequence: TGTGCCAGCAGCTTAGAAACGGGCTACAGGATGAACACTGAAGCTTTCTTT.